These 32 T cell receptor beta chains came from one sample sequenced in a study of cytotoxic CD8 clonotypes in ibrutinib-treated CLL. TCRdb's table, derived via immunoSEQ multiplex PCR, lists solely in-frame clones and lacks some. The sample lists more than 200,000 clones, roughly 70% occurring once. The input for sequencing was PBMCs, taken after 24 months of ibrutinib treatment. All receptors come from a human donor with chronic lymphocytic leukemia.

The J gene is TRBJ2-7, the V gene TRBV28, with 8 bases matching TRBD1. Per germline, CDR1 MDHEN and CDR2 SYDVKM. The CDR3 spans 14 residues. V shed 1 base and J 6 bases; nucleotides not matched to a gene: 5. For the CDR3, the DNA is TGTGCCAGCAGTTTATACAGGGGGATTGGCGAGCAGTACTTC. It specifies CASSLYRGIGEQYF.

V usage is TRBV2 and J usage is TRBJ2-7; unclear D gene. CDR3 length: 14 residues. The germline V and J ends were trimmed by 0 bases and 10 bases, with 16 bases remaining between them. The V gene's germline CDR1 is SNHLY and CDR2 FYNNEI. CDR3 sequence: CASSEAGSLRFQYF. The DNA of the CDR3 is TGTGCCAGCAGTGAAGCGGGCTCCCTCCGATTCCAGTACTTC.

This clone has more than one count but fewer than ten. CDR3 in amino acids: CASIKAHGDTQYF. The CDR3 nucleotides read TGTGCCAGCATCAAAGCCCACGGGGATACGCAGTATTTT. This chain connects TRBV28 to TRBJ2-3; no clear D gene. V was trimmed by 7 bases and J by 6 bases, leaving 14 bases between them. The CDR3 spans 13 residues. Per germline, CDR1 MDHEN and CDR2 SYDVKM.

This clone was counted only a few times. V is TRBV9 and J is TRBJ1-1; D unresolved. The CDR3 runs to 15 residues. Germline V gene data show CDR1 as SGDLS and CDR2 as YYNGEE. V was clipped by 0 bases and J by 4 bases, with 13 bases between them. The CDR3 sequence: CASSVETGVATEAFF. The CDR3 DNA reads as TGTGCCAGCAGCGTAGAGACCGGGGTGGCCACTGAAGCTTTCTTT.

The CDR3 region has the DNA TGTGCCAGCAGCTTATCTCAGGACCTCTACACCTTC. It codes for CASSLSQDLYTF. The rearrangement uses TRBV11-2 and TRBJ1-2, with unresolved D. Per the germline V gene, CDR1 is SGHAT and CDR2 is FQNNGV. The CDR3 has 12 amino acids. V was cut by 2 bases and J by 10 bases, with 11 bases left in between.

The chain joins TRBV2 to TRBJ2-7, with 8 bases identical to TRBD2. The germline V gene encodes CDR1 SNHLY and CDR2 FYNNEI. V lost 7 bases, J lost 0 bases, and 8 bases stayed unmatched. The CDR3 has 15 residues. The DNA for the CDR3 is TGTGCCAGCACCACGGGAGGGAGGCACTCCTACGAGCAGTACTTC. Its protein is CASTTGGRHSYEQYF.

This chain uses TRBV4-1 with TRBJ1-5; D gene ambiguous. This CDR3 has 13 residues. V was pared by 0 bases and J by 7 bases, with 7 bases between. Germline lookup yields CDR1 MGHRA and CDR2 YSYEKL. The CDR3, as DNA: TGCGCCAGCAGCCAAGATACTACGCAGCCCCAGCATTTT. Amino acids: CASSQDTTQPQHF.

This clone was counted a few times. This chain uses TRBV7-6 with TRBJ1-3, with no clear D. The germline V gene has CDR1 SGHVS and CDR2 FNYEAQ. Trimming removed 7 bases at V and 8 bases at J, with 12 bases between. CDR3 size: 12 residues. The CDR3 DNA follows: TGTGCCAGCATCCGACTGGTAGACACCATATATTTT. Amino acid sequence: CASIRLVDTIYF.

The gene calls are TRBV6-1 and TRBJ1-1; TRBD1 agrees at 12 bases. The CDR3 length is 15 residues. With V trimmed by 6 bases and J by 5 bases, 7 bases remained unmatched. Germline V gene lookup returns CDR1 MNHNS and CDR2 SASEGT. The CDR3 loop is CASRGQGALGTEAFF. The CDR3 DNA sequence: TGTGCCAGCAGGGGACAGGGGGCGCTGGGGACTGAAGCTTTCTTT.

The genes are TRBV6-5 and TRBJ1-1; 7 bases align to TRBD1. CDR1 is MNHEY, CDR2 SVGAGI, per germline. J gave up 8 bases and V 5 bases, and 5 bases lay outside the gene matches. The CDR3 spans 12 residues. For the CDR3, the DNA is TGTGCCAGCAGTGCCGACAGGGCCGAAGCTTTCTTT. Protein sequence: CASSADRAEAFF.

The chain combines TRBV6-5 with TRBJ2-5; tentative D call: TRBD1 (5 bases). The CDR3 runs to 14 residues. CDR1 and CDR2 from the germline V gene are MNHEY and SVGAGI. The V end was cut by 6 bases, the J end by 7 bases, with 18 bases between. Here the CDR3 DNA reads TGTGCCAGCAGGGTGGGGCAGGGCGCGGTGACCCAGTACTTC. As protein: CASRVGQGAVTQYF.

V gene TRBV4-3 combines with J gene TRBJ2-1; TRBD2 matches at 10 bases. Germline lookup yields CDR1 LGHNA and CDR2 YSLEER. The CDR3 length is 16 residues. The ends lost 1 base at V and 7 bases at J; junction bases unmatched: 7. CDR3: CASSQASGRAVNEQFF. CDR3 bases: TGCGCCAGCAGCCAAGCCAGCGGGAGGGCGGTGAATGAGCAGTTCTTC.

The chain joins TRBV6-5 to TRBJ1-1; 7 bases fit TRBD1. Germline trimming cut 6 bases from V and 4 bases from J; bases unmatched to any gene: 5. CDR1 is MNHEY, CDR2 SVGAGI, per germline. The CDR3 is made up of 13 amino acids. CDR3 region: CASRRTGVTEAFF. The CDR3 DNA sequence: TGTGCCAGCAGGCGAACAGGGGTCACTGAAGCTTTCTTT.

This sequence joins TRBV18 and TRBJ2-7; 8 bases are a match to TRBD2. Trimming at V came to 4 bases and at J to 5 bases, leaving 10 bases not matched to a gene. In germline, CDR1 is KGHSH, CDR2 LQKENI. CDR3 length: 15 amino acids. CDR3 sequence (DNA): TGTGCCAGCTCACGGGGAGCGGGAGTTAAAAACGAGCAGTACTTC. It translates to CASSRGAGVKNEQYF.

This clone appeared a single time. The gene calls are TRBV7-2 and TRBJ2-7; TRBD1 matches 8 bases. This CDR3 contains 17 residues. V lost 1 base, J lost 2 bases, and 10 bases stayed unmatched. The germline CDR1 and CDR2 sequences are SGHTA and FQGNSA. This CDR3 reads CASSLVAGQVPPYEQYF. The DNA for the CDR3 is TGTGCCAGCAGCTTAGTCGCGGGACAGGTTCCTCCCTACGAGCAGTACTTC.

Worth noting for this clone: Relative to the germline gene, one junction end is altered; a read error may explain this. The V gene is TRBV19, the J gene TRBJ1-5, with D perhaps TRBD1 (5 bases). Germline V gene data show CDR1 as LNHDA and CDR2 as SQIVND (reference sequence). CDR3 size: 15 residues. The CDR3 coding sequence is TGTGTCAGTGATCAACCGGGACGTTGGAATCAGCCCCAGCATTTT. Its translation is CVSDQPGRWNQPQHF.

This clone occurred a few times. The V call is TRBV27, the J call TRBJ1-5; TRBD1 aligns across 9 bases. The CDR3 spans 17 residues. After removal of 8 bases from V and 1 base from J, the junction contained 12 bases not matched to a gene. Germline CDR1 reads MNHEY; CDR2 reads SMNVEV (reference sequence). Here the CDR3 reads CASRPGQGRESNQPQHF. The DNA for the CDR3 is TGTGCCAGCCGGCCCGGACAGGGGAGGGAGAGCAATCAGCCCCAGCATTTT.

The chain links TRBV10-3 to TRBJ2-7; no firm D call. Germline CDR1 and CDR2: ENHRY and SYGVKD. CDR3 size: 11 residues. V dropped 4 bases and J dropped 5 bases, with 6 bases sitting between them. The CDR3, as DNA: TGTGCCATCAGTGGTGACCACGAGCAGTACTTC. Amino acid sequence: CAISGDHEQYF.

This clone was seen once. V gene TRBV7-6 combines with J gene TRBJ2-5; 7 bases match TRBD1. V lost 8 bases to trimming and J lost 5 bases; unmatched junction nucleotides: 11. CDR1 is SGHVS and CDR2 is FNYEAQ in the germline V gene. CDR3 length equals 14 residues. CDR3 loop: CASGALQGWETQYF. The CDR3 DNA sequence: TGTGCCAGCGGGGCCCTACAGGGGTGGGAGACCCAGTACTTC.

The gene calls are TRBV25-1 and TRBJ1-2; 7 bases fit TRBD1. Looked up from germline, CDR1 is MGHDK and CDR2 is SYGVNS. J gave up 8 bases and V 3 bases, and 9 bases lay outside the gene matches. CDR3 length: 14 amino acids. As DNA, the CDR3 is TGTGCCAGCAGTGAGCATACAGGGGTCTCAGGCTACACCTTC. It encodes CASSEHTGVSGYTF.

The V and J genes are TRBV4-1 and TRBJ1-2; TRBD1 is a possible D gene (5 bases). CDR1 MGHRA and CDR2 YSYEKL come from the germline V gene. The CDR3 has 12 amino acids. V shed 4 bases and J shed 9 bases, with 12 bases lying between them. The CDR3 nucleotides are TGCGCCAGCAGCCGGGACGGCGAGAGCTACACCTTC. Translation: CASSRDGESYTF.

The chain has TRBV2 and TRBJ2-5; perhaps TRBD1 as D (6 bases). The V gene lost 1 base and the J gene lost 7 bases, with 13 bases spanning the gap. CDR1 and CDR2 from the germline V gene are SNHLY and FYNNEI. The CDR3 consists of 14 residues. The CDR3 region is CASSEGSGVGTQYF. The CDR3 DNA is TGTGCCAGCAGTGAAGGTTCAGGGGTGGGGACCCAGTACTTC.

This chain uses TRBV30 with TRBJ2-1; the D gene is possibly TRBD1 (5 bases). V was shortened by 4 bases and J by 5 bases, with 9 bases between the two germline ends. The CDR3 covers 12 residues. Per the germline V gene, CDR1 is GTSNPN and CDR2 is SVGIG (reference sequence). CDR3 sequence: CAWTGSNNEQFF. The CDR3 DNA sequence: TGTGCCTGGACAGGGTCCAACAATGAGCAGTTCTTC.

The rearrangement uses TRBV10-1 and TRBJ1-1; 7 bases are shared with TRBD1. Germline CDR1 reads WNHNN; CDR2 reads SYGVQD (reference sequence). This CDR3 comprises 13 residues. The V segment lost 3 bases and the J segment 6 bases; nucleotides outside the gene matches: 4. The DNA of the CDR3 is TGCGCCAGCAGTGATAACAGGGGCCCTGAAGCTTTCTTT. This gives the protein CASSDNRGPEAFF.

This chain uses TRBV5-1 with TRBJ2-5; TRBD1 might be the D (6 bases). Germline V gene data show CDR1 as SGHRS and CDR2 as YFSETQ. V gave up 7 bases and J gave up 5 bases, with 15 bases separating them. CDR3 length: 13 amino acids. CDR3 residues: CASGTQRGETQYF. CDR3 bases: TGCGCCAGCGGGACCCAAAGGGGGGAGACCCAGTACTTC.

J is TRBJ1-1 and V is TRBV6-1; D may be TRBD1 (6 bases). The germline V gene encodes CDR1 MNHNS and CDR2 SASEGT. Trimming left V 6 bases short and J 1 base short, with 9 bases between. The length of the CDR3 is 13 residues. DNA for the CDR3: TGTGCCAGCAGAAACAGGGCGAACACTGAAGCTTTCTTT. It yields the protein CASRNRANTEAFF.

This chain connects TRBV15 to TRBJ1-1, with D maybe TRBD1 (5 bases). Germline CDR1 is LNHNV and CDR2 is YYDKDF (reference sequence). Trimming took off 0 bases at V and 1 base at J, with 12 bases between the two ends. This CDR3 is built from 16 residues. CDR3 sequence reads: CATSREGGLGNTEAFF. As DNA, the CDR3 is TGTGCCACCAGCAGAGAGGGGGGGTTAGGGAACACTGAAGCTTTCTTT.

The V and J genes are TRBV27 and TRBJ2-1; TRBD2 is a possible D gene (6 bases). Looked up from germline, CDR1 is MNHEY and CDR2 is SMNVEV (reference sequence). The CDR3 has 16 amino acids. The V end was cut by 6 bases, the J end by 4 bases, with 19 bases between. CDR3 nucleotides: TGTGCCAGCAGATACCTTTCGGGACTGATATACAATGAGCAGTTCTTC. Protein product: CASRYLSGLIYNEQFF.

The chain uses TRBV4-2 and TRBJ2-7; D unclear. Germline CDR1 reads LGHNA; CDR2 reads YNFKEQ. The CDR3 runs to 11 residues. The ends were cut back, 3 bases at V and 5 bases at J, with 5 bases in the middle. For the CDR3, the DNA is TGTGCCAGCAGCCAGTCGGACGAGCAGTACTTC. It specifies CASSQSDEQYF.

The count of this clone is one. The chain joins TRBV5-1 to TRBJ1-2; perhaps TRBD1 as D (5 bases). This CDR3 is 16 amino acids long. The germline V gene has CDR1 SGHRS and CDR2 YFSETQ. V lost 0 bases and J 6 bases, leaving 18 bases between the germline ends. DNA for the CDR3: TGCGCCAGCAGCTTGGCCACCAGCCGAGGGGAGAATGGCTACACCTTC. Translated, it gives CASSLATSRGENGYTF.

The chain couples TRBV28 to TRBJ2-7; D ambiguous. CDR1 MDHEN and CDR2 SYDVKM come from the germline V gene. V was clipped by 2 bases and J by 4 bases, with 6 bases between them. The CDR3 contains 12 residues. This CDR3 reads CASSLVSYEQYF. DNA of the CDR3: TGTGCCAGCAGTTTAGTATCATACGAGCAGTACTTC. Using reference TRBV28 and TRBJ2-7 for the parts outside the CDR3, the full variable domain is DVKVTQSSRYLVKRTGEKVFLECVQDMDHENMFWYRQDPGLGLRLIYFSYDVKMKEKGDIPEGYSVSREKKERFSLILESASTNQTSMYLCASSLVSYEQYFGPGTRLTVT.

V and J are TRBV27 and TRBJ2-2, with D perhaps TRBD1 or TRBD2 (5 bases each). The CDR3 sequence is 13 residues long. Trimming shortened V by 2 bases and J by 7 bases, and 8 bases separated the two germline ends. The germline V gene has CDR1 MNHEY and CDR2 SMNVEV (reference sequence). In DNA form, the CDR3 reads TGTGCCAGCAGTTTAGGGGCGGGCGGGGAGCTGTTTTTT. Amino acids: CASSLGAGGELFF.